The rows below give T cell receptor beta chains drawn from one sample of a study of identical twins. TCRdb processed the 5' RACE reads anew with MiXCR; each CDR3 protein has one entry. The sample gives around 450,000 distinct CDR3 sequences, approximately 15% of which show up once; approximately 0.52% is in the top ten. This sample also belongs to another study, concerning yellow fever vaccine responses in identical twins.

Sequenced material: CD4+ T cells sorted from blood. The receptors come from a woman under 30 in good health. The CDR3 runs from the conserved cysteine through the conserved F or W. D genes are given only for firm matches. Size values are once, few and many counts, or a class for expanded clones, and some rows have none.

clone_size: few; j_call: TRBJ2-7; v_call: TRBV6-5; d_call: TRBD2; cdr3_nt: TGTGCCAGCAGTTACCCACTAGCGGGAGTGATCTACGAGCAGTACTTC; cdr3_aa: CASSYPLAGVIYEQYF
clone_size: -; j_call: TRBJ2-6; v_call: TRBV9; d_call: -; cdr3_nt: TGTGCCAGTGAAAGGGGTTCTTTCTCTGGGGCCAACGTCCTGACTTTC; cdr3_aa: CASERGSFSGANVLTF
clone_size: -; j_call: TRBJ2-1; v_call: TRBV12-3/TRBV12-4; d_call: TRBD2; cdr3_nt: TGTGCCAGCAGCCCTCGGACTAGCGGAGGTCTGACCCGCCCTTACAATGAGCAGTTCTTC; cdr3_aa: CASSPRTSGGLTRPYNEQFF
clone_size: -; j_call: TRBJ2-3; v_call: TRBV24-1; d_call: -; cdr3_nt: TGTGCCACCAGTGGACAAGGAATGGATACGCAGTATTTT; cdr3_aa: CATSGQGMDTQYF
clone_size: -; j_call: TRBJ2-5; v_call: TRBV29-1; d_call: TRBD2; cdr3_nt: TGCAGCGTTTCAAGGGGTGGACTAGCGGGACAAGAGACCCAGTACTTC; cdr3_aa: CSVSRGGLAGQETQYF
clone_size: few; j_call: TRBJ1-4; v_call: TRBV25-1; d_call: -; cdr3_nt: TGTGCCAGCAGTAAGGGAGGGTTTACTAATGAAAAACTGTTTTTT; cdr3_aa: CASSKGGFTNEKLFF
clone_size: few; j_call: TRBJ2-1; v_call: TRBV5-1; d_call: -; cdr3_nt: TGCGCCAGCAGCCACGGAAGGGACTGGGACAATGAGCAGTTCTTC; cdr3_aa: CASSHGRDWDNEQFF
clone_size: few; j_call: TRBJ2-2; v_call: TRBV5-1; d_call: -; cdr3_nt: TGCGCCAGCAGTCGTCTGGGGGCGCGGAACACCGGGGAGCTGTTTTTT; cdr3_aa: CASSRLGARNTGELFF
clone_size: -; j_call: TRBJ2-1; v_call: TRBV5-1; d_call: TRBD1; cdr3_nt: TGCGCCAGCAGCCCCCCGGGACAGGGGGCTGCTGAGCAGTTCTTC; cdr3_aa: CASSPPGQGAAEQFF
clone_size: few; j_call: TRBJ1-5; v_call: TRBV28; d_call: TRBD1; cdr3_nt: TGTGCCAGCAGCTTCGACAGGGGCAATCAGCCCCAGCATTTT; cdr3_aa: CASSFDRGNQPQHF
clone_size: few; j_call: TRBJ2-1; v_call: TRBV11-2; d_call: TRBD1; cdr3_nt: TGTGCCAGCAGCTACCGAAACTTAGGGCAGGGGGTTCGCAATGAGCAGTTCTTC; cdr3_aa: CASSYRNLGQGVRNEQFF
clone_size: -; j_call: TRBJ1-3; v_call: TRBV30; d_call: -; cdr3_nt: TGTGCCTGGGGTACAGGAGGAAACACCATATATTTT; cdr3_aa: CAWGTGGNTIYF
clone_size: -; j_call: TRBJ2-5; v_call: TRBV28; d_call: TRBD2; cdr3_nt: TGTGCCAGCAGTTTGGATATCGCTAGCGGGAAAAAAGAGACCCAGCACTTC; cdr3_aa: CASSLDIASGKKETQHF
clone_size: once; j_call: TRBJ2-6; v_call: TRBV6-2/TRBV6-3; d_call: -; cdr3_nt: TGTGCCAGCAGTTACGCCCAGGGGTTTGGGGCCAACGTCCTGACTTTC; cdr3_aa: CASSYAQGFGANVLTF
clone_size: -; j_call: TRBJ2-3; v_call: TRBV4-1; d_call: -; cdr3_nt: TGCGCCAGCAGCCAAGGAGGGGGGAGCACAGATACGCAGTATTTT; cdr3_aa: CASSQGGGSTDTQYF
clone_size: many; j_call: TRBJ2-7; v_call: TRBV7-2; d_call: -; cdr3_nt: TGTGCCAGCAGCTTACGGACAGCTTCCTACGAGCAGTACTTC; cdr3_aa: CASSLRTASYEQYF
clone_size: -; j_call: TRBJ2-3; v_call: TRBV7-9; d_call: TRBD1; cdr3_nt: TGTGCCAGCAGCCAACTGGACAGGTTCGGCGGCACAGATACGCAGTATTTT; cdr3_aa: CASSQLDRFGGTDTQYF
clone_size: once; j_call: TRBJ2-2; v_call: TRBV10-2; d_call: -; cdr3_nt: TGCGCCAGCGGAAGTCCCGGGCACACCGGGGAGCTGTTTTTT; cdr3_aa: CASGSPGHTGELFF
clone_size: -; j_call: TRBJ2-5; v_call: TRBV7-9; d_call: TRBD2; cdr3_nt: TGTGCCAGCAGCCCTACTAGCGGGGGTTGGGAGACCCAGTACTTC; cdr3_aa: CASSPTSGGWETQYF
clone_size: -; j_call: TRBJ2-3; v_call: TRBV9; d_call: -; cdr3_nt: TGTGCCAGCAGCATACAATCGCTCGGGGGCGGCACAGATACGCAGTATTTT; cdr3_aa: CASSIQSLGGGTDTQYF
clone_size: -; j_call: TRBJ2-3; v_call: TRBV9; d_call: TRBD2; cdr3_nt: TGTGCCAGCAGCGTTAGCGGGATTAGCACAGATACGCAGTATTTT; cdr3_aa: CASSVSGISTDTQYF
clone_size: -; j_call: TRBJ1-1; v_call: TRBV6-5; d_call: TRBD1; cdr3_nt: TGTGCCAGCAGTTATCAGGGGGTCCCGAGCCAAGCTTTCTTT; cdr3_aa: CASSYQGVPSQAFF
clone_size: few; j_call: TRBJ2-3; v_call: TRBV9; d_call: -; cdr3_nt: TGTGCCAGCAGCGTAGATCCCAGCACAGATACGCAGTATTTT; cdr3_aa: CASSVDPSTDTQYF
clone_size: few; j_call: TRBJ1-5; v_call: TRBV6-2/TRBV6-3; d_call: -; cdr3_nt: TGTGCCAGCAGCCTACACAAGAATCAGCCCCAGCATTTT; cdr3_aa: CASSLHKNQPQHF
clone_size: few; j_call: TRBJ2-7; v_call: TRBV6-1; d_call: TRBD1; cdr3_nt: TGTGCCAGCAGCCGCGGCCGTGCAGGGGGCAACCTCTACGAGCAGTACTTC; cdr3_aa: CASSRGRAGGNLYEQYF
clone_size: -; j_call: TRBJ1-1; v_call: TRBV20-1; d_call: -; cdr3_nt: TGCAGTGCTAGTTCAGGGAGGTCGAACACTGAAGCTTTCTTT; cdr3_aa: CSASSGRSNTEAFF
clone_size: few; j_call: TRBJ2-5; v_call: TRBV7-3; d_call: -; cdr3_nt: TGTGCCAGCAGCTTTACTACCAAAGAGACCCAGTACTTC; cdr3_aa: CASSFTTKETQYF
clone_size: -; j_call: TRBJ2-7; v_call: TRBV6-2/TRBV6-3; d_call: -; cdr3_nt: TGTGCCAGCAAGAAGACTACCACCTACGAGCAGTACTTC; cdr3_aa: CASKKTTTYEQYF
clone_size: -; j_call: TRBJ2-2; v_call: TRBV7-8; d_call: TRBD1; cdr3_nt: TGTGCCAGCAGACACCCCCTTCGGGGACAGGGGGCCGACACCGGGGAGCTGTTTTTT; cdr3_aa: CASRHPLRGQGADTGELFF
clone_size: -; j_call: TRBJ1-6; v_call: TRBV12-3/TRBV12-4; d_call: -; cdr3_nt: TGTGCCAGCAGTTTATGGGTAGTTAATTCACCCCTCCACTTT; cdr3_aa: CASSLWVVNSPLHF
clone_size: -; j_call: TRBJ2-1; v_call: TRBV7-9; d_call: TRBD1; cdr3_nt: TGTGCCAGCAGCCCGTGGACAGGGAATGAGCAGTTCTTC; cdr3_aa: CASSPWTGNEQFF
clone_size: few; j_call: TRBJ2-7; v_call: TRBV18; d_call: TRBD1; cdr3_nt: TGTGCCAGCTCACCAGGGGACAGGGGTCGGGGGCAGTACTTC; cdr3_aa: CASSPGDRGRGQYF
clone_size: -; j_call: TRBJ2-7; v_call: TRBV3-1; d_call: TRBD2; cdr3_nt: TGTGCCAGCAGCCAAGGGCTAGCGGAGACCTACGAGCAGTACTTC; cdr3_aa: CASSQGLAETYEQYF
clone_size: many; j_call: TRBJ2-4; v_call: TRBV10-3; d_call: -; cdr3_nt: TGTGCCATCAGTGACGGGCAGGGGCCCAAAAACATTCAGTACTTC; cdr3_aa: CAISDGQGPKNIQYF
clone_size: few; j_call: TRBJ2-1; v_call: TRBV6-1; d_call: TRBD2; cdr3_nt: TGTGCCAGCAGTGGACCGGGACTAGCGACTTTCAATGAGCAGTTCTTC; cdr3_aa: CASSGPGLATFNEQFF
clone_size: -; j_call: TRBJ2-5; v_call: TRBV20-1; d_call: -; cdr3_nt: TGCAGTGCTGGGTACCAAGAGACCCAGTACTTC; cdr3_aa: CSAGYQETQYF
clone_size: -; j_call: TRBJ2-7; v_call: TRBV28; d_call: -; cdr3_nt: TGTGCCAGCAACGAGCGTAGGGGAGAGCAGTACTTC; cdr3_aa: CASNERRGEQYF
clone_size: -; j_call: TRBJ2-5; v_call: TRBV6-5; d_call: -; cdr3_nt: TGTGCCAGCAGTTCAAGGGAGGCCGGAGAGACCCAGTACTTC; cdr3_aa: CASSSREAGETQYF
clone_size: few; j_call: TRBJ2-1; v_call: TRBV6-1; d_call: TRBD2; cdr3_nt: TGTGCCAGCAGTGCTCACCGACTAGCGGAAGTATACAATGAGCAGTTCTTC; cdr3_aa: CASSAHRLAEVYNEQFF
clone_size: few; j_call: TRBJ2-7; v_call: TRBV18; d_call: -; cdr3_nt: TGTGCCAGCCGGCTGGCTGACGAGCAGTACTTC; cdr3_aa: CASRLADEQYF
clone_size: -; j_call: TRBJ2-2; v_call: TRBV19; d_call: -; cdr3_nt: TGTGCCAGTAGTATATTGAGGTCTGGCGGGGAGCTGTTTTTT; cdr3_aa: CASSILRSGGELFF
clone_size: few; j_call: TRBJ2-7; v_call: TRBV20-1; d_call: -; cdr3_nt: TGCAGTGCTAGAGATCTGCTTGAGTACGAGCAGTACTTC; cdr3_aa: CSARDLLEYEQYF
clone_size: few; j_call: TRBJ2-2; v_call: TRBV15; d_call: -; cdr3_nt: TGTGCCACGACGGCGAACACCGGGGAGCTGTTTTTT; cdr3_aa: CATTANTGELFF
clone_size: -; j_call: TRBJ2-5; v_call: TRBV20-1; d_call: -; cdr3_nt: TGCAGTGCCGCTTTGGGGGGGCTGGAGACCCAGTACTTC; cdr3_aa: CSAALGGLETQYF
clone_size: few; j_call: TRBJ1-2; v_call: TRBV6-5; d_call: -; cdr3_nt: TGTGCCAGCAGTTCCCCGGCTGACGGAAACTATGGCTACACCTTC; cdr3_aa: CASSSPADGNYGYTF
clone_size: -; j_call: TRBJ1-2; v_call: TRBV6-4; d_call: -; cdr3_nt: TGTGCCAGCAGTGACAGGAGGGATGGCTACACCTTC; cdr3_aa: CASSDRRDGYTF
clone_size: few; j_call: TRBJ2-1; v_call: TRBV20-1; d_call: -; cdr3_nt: TGCAGTGCTATTGTCTACAATGAGCAGTTCTTC; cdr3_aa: CSAIVYNEQFF